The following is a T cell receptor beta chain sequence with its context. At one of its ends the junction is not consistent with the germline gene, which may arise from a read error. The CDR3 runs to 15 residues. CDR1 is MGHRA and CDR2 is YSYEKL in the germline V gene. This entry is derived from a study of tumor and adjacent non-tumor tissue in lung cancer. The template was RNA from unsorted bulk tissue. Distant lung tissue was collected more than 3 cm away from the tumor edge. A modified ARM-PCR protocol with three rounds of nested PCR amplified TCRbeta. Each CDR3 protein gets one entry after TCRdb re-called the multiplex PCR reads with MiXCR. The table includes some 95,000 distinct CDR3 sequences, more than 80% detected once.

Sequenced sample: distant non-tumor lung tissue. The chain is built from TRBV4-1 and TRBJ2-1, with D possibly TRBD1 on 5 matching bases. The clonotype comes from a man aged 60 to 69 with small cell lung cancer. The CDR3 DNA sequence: TGCGCCAGCAGTCAGGATAGCAGGGTAGGGAATGAGCGGTTCTTC. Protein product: CASSQDSRVGNERFF.